This is a list of T cell receptor beta chains from one sample in a study of early T cells in non-severe SARS-CoV-2 infection. Each CDR3 protein gets one entry after TCRdb re-called the 5' RACE reads with MiXCR. The sample includes tens of thousands of distinct CDR3 sequences, 9.5% to 15% of them seen just once. Sequencing was carried out using whole blood. All receptors derive from an adult who was a healthcare worker with PCR-confirmed SARS-CoV-2 infection or an uninfected control (not recorded which). Both conserved end residues are part of each CDR3. Size is stated for part of the rows, as once, few or many counts, or as a class when the clone is expanded.

CDR3aa	abundance	v_gene	j_gene
CASGVAGVGELFF	.	TRBV12-5	TRBJ2-2
CASSYGIGNSPLHF	many	TRBV6-5	TRBJ1-6
CASSLRGARNTGELFF	many	TRBV11-2	TRBJ2-2
CATSPYTRSDEQFF	many	TRBV15	TRBJ2-1
CASSLVGADEKLFF	.	TRBV12-3/TRBV12-4	TRBJ1-4
CASRGTSGRHEQFF	few	TRBV12-3/TRBV12-4	TRBJ2-1
CSVWGSGNIQYF	.	TRBV29-1	TRBJ2-4
CASREQGTTGELFF	.	TRBV6-2/TRBV6-3	TRBJ2-2
CASSLTSRRTEAFF	many	TRBV28	TRBJ1-1
CASSRNLVNTGELFF	.	TRBV7-2	TRBJ2-2
CASSMTSGISEQYF	many	TRBV12-3/TRBV12-4	TRBJ2-7
CSVEGNAGELFF	.	TRBV29-1	TRBJ2-2
CASRRGLENEKLFF	.	TRBV5-6	TRBJ1-4
CASSFRAGGEQFF	.	TRBV28	TRBJ2-1
CASSLVHRSGEQYF	.	TRBV7-2	TRBJ2-7
CASSPIAGADTQYF	few	TRBV9	TRBJ2-3
CASSLRQGEIAETQYF	many	TRBV27	TRBJ2-5
CASSLYASRGQPQHF	few	TRBV28	TRBJ1-5
CASSYSRYGETQYF	many	TRBV6-2/TRBV6-3	TRBJ2-5
CASPPDPWGTGELFF	many	TRBV7-2	TRBJ2-2
CASSLVQSPNEQYF	.	TRBV5-6	TRBJ2-7
CASSYSSQGPGEQYF	.	TRBV6-5	TRBJ2-7
CASSRGSGTEAFF	.	TRBV5-1	TRBJ1-1
CSVVTSGSVYF	few	TRBV29-1	TRBJ2-7
CASSFRTGDGGYTF	many	TRBV11-2	TRBJ1-2
CASSLGQINQPQHF	.	TRBV12-3/TRBV12-4	TRBJ1-5
CSVEKASSLTPSYNEQFF	.	TRBV29-1	TRBJ2-1
CASSFRGVYGYTF	.	TRBV7-2	TRBJ1-2
CASTPRTGEGAKTQYF	.	TRBV5-5	TRBJ2-5
CASSLRGSEQFF	few	TRBV5-1	TRBJ2-1
CASRPSRGTSGELFF	few	TRBV7-2	TRBJ2-2
CASSNRHFDEQFF	many	TRBV19	TRBJ2-1
CASGLEVNTEAFF	.	TRBV12-5	TRBJ1-1
CASSPLRLAKTYYEQYF	.	TRBV18	TRBJ2-7
CASSKDPGSGANVLTF	.	TRBV6-4	TRBJ2-6
CASRPGGTYEQYF	few	TRBV6-2/TRBV6-3	TRBJ2-7
CASSHYGQGGSYEQYF	.	TRBV28	TRBJ2-7
CASSLAWDTQYF	.	TRBV11-2	TRBJ2-3
CASSLAGRLGTDTQYF	few	TRBV12-3/TRBV12-4	TRBJ2-3
CSARLQGQNTEAFF	medium-sized	TRBV20-1	TRBJ1-1
CASRYQYGTGDEQFF	few	TRBV7-9	TRBJ2-1
CASSLEWPTGGGANVLTF	few	TRBV7-6	TRBJ2-6
CASSDWGTASSSYEQYF	.	TRBV6-1	TRBJ2-7
CASSLGQGDEKLFF	.	TRBV5-6	TRBJ1-4
CASSFRRAGRGNEQYF	many	TRBV11-2	TRBJ2-7
CASSVGGDYSYEQYF	few	TRBV9	TRBJ2-7
CASSFGGGTYNEQFF	few	TRBV7-6	TRBJ2-1
CATAGGSYNSPLHF	.	TRBV6-6	TRBJ1-6
CASCASGRAGLNPYGYTF	many	TRBV6-1	TRBJ1-2
CSARAGTGGYNEQFF	many	TRBV20-1	TRBJ2-1
CASSDPRGGRQYF	few	TRBV10-1	TRBJ2-7
CASGPDSEPYNEQFF	.	TRBV12-5	TRBJ2-1
CASSHGTGITDTQYF	many	TRBV11-3	TRBJ2-3